What follows is one T cell receptor (beta chain) and its context. MiXCR was run by TCRdb on the RT-PCR reads, yielding one entry per CDR3 protein. Of about 700,000 distinct CDR3 sequences in the sample, 13% to 15% were seen once. V gave up 6 bases and J gave up 3 bases, with 15 bases separating them. The CDR3 has 14 residues. Germline V gene data show CDR1 as SGHVS and CDR2 as FNYEAQ. The rearrangement uses TRBV7-6 and TRBJ2-7; possibly TRBD2 for D (6 bases). The sequenced material came from memory CD4+ T cells from blood. This sequence originates from a female donor in good health, serving as a healthy control. The CDR3 bases are TGTGCCAGCAGTACGTGGGAGGACCGCTACGAGCAGTACTTC. This translates into CASSTWEDRYEQYF.